The subject of this entry is one TCR beta chain. V was pared by 7 bases and J by 7 bases, with 23 bases between. Germline assignment: CDR1 LNHDA and CDR2 SQIVND (reference sequence). The CDR3 consists of 16 residues. The data derive from a study of blood T cell repertoires in COVID-19. As processed by the authors: Reference gene primers were amplified, and this amplification served to estimate nucleated cell counts. Assay used: immunoSEQ multiplex PCR; TCRdb lists only in-frame clones, some missing. V, J and clone size were drawn from that table, and D and trimming were deduced from the DNA. The sample includes 50,000 to 75,000 clones, around 79% seen only once; the top ten take 18%.

The source is a woman between 45 and 60 years old with active or convalescent COVID-19. Sequencing was done on a sample of peripheral blood. V gene TRBV19 combines with J gene TRBJ2-1, with a possible D match to TRBD2 (6 bases). The CDR3 DNA follows: TGTGCCAGTAATAATGAGGCGGGGAGGACAAGGAATGAGCAGTTCTTC. Its translation: CASNNEAGRTRNEQFF.